The 26 T cell receptor beta chains presented below share a single source sample, sequenced in a study of blood T cell repertoires in COVID-19. Only in-frame clones appear in the TCRdb table, and some are missing; sequencing was by immunoSEQ multiplex PCR. The data show 100,000 or so clones, with around 92% seen just once and approximately 6% held by the top ten. Source material: peripheral blood. The receptors here all came from a woman in her sixties or seventies with active COVID-19.

V and J are TRBV28 and TRBJ2-1; 13 bases align to TRBD2. Trimming took 5 bases from V and 9 from J; bases not matched to a gene: 10. The CDR3 is 16 residues long. The germline CDR1 and CDR2 sequences are MDHEN and SYDVKM. The DNA for the CDR3 is TGTGCCAGCAGTCTAAGGACTAGCGGGAGAATTGGTGAGCAGTTCTTC. Residues: CASSLRTSGRIGEQFF.

J is TRBJ2-2 and V is TRBV10-1, with 10 bases fitting TRBD2. The CDR3 extends over 16 amino acids. Trimming cost V 0 bases and J 7 bases; bases outside gene matches: 5. Germline CDR1 and CDR2: WNHNN and SYGVQD (reference sequence). The CDR3 protein is CASSESASGSGGELFF. The DNA of the CDR3 is TGCGCCAGCAGTGAGTCGGCTAGCGGGAGCGGCGGGGAGCTGTTTTTT.

Concerning this clone itself: One end of the junction is discordant with germline, which a read error may explain. The V call is TRBV7-7, the J call TRBJ2-6; 9 bases are a match to TRBD2. In germline, CDR1 is SSHAT, CDR2 FNYEAQ (reference sequence). CDR3 length equals 19 residues. The CDR3 DNA reads as TGTGCTAGCAGCTTAGGACGCCTAGCGGGGCCCTCTGGGGCCAACGTCCTGACTTTC. Translated: CASSLGRLAGPSGANVLTF.

The V gene is TRBV15, the J gene TRBJ2-3, with a possible D match to TRBD1 (5 bases). CDR1 LNHNV and CDR2 YYDKDF come from the germline V gene (reference sequence). The CDR3 totals 15 residues. The V gene lost 1 base and the J gene lost 1 base, with 9 bases spanning the gap. CDR3 loop: CATSRGGSGTDTQYF. CDR3 DNA sequence: TGTGCCACCAGCAGAGGGGGCAGCGGCACAGATACGCAGTATTTT.

V usage is TRBV19 and J usage is TRBJ1-4; 10 bases line up with TRBD1. The germline V gene has CDR1 LNHDA and CDR2 SQIVND (reference sequence). J lost 5 bases, V lost 6 bases, and 3 bases had no gene match. The CDR3 contains 14 residues. The CDR3 spells CASSRDRGNEKLFF. Written as DNA, the CDR3 is TGTGCCAGTAGCCGGGACAGGGGAAATGAAAAACTGTTTTTT.

In its sample, this clone was seen a few times. The V call is TRBV7-3, the J call TRBJ1-5; D gene unclear. This CDR3 comprises 13 residues. Germline V gene sequence: CDR1 SGHTA, CDR2 FQGTGA. V was pared by 1 base and J by 5 bases, with 6 bases between. This chain's CDR3 is CASSLNRDQPQHF. Written as DNA, the CDR3 is TGTGCCAGCAGCTTAAACCGAGATCAGCCCCAGCATTTT.

The rearrangement uses TRBV7-9 and TRBJ2-1, with 8 bases that match TRBD2. Trimming removed 3 bases from V and 7 bases from J; junction bases left unmatched: 17. CDR1 SEHNR and CDR2 FQNEAQ come from the germline V gene (reference sequence). The CDR3 spans 18 residues. The CDR3 DNA is TGTGCCAGCAGCTTCGACCCGCATAAGCGGGGGAGGGATAATGAGCAGTTCTTC. This gives the protein CASSFDPHKRGRDNEQFF.

This clone was seen once. The gene calls are TRBV9 and TRBJ2-3, with D possibly matching TRBD2 (7 bases). Per germline, CDR1 SGDLS and CDR2 YYNGEE. V gave up 3 bases and J gave up 4 bases, with 18 bases separating them. This CDR3 spans 16 amino acids. In DNA, the CDR3 is TGTGCCAGCAGCGCTCGGGGGGCCAATAGTGCAGATACGCAGTATTTT. Amino acid sequence: CASSARGANSADTQYF.

This clone was recorded a few times. The chain recombines TRBV5-1 with TRBJ1-6; D gene unclear. The V gene's germline CDR1 is SGHRS and CDR2 YFSETQ. V lost 0 bases to trimming and J lost 4 bases, with 5 bases between them. The CDR3 is 14 residues long. The CDR3, as DNA: TGCGCCAGCAGCTTGGTGGCTTATAATTCACCCCTCCACTTT. Residues: CASSLVAYNSPLHF.

The V call is TRBV4-1, the J call TRBJ2-5; possibly TRBD2 for D (6 bases). This CDR3 region has 18 residues. Germline CDR1 is MGHRA and CDR2 is YSYEKL. Trimming left V 1 base short and J 4 bases short, with 22 bases between. The CDR3, as DNA: TGCGCCAGCAGCCAAGGCTTCTTAATAGGAGGGCCCGGAGAGACCCAGTACTTC. It yields the protein CASSQGFLIGGPGETQYF.

The genes are TRBV2 and TRBJ2-5, with 11 bases fitting TRBD2. The germline V gene has CDR1 SNHLY and CDR2 FYNNEI. Unmatched junction bases numbered 9, after V lost 5 bases and J lost 4 bases. The CDR3 runs to 16 residues. The CDR3 here is CASSKQGLAGGETQYF. The CDR3, as DNA: TGTGCCAGCAGTAAACAAGGACTAGCGGGTGGAGAGACCCAGTACTTC.

Only one count was recorded for this clone. The chain couples TRBV7-3 to TRBJ2-2; D is possibly TRBD1 (6 bases). CDR1 and CDR2 from the germline V gene are SGHTA and FQGTGA. The CDR3 length is 17 residues. V gave up 3 bases and J gave up 5 bases, with 19 bases separating them. The CDR3 spells CASSLAIHRAGTGELFF. CDR3 nucleotides: TGTGCCAGCAGCTTGGCCATACACAGGGCCGGAACCGGGGAGCTGTTTTTT.

The genes are TRBV10-3 and TRBJ2-2; perhaps TRBD1 as D (5 bases). CDR3 length: 17 residues. CDR1 ENHRY and CDR2 SYGVKD come from the germline V gene. The V end was cut by 4 bases, the J end by 1 base, with 16 bases between. The CDR3 region has the DNA TGTGCCATCAGTGGAGGCCAGGGCCGGGTGAACACCGGGGAGCTGTTTTTT. Translating it yields CAISGGQGRVNTGELFF.

The rearrangement links TRBV11-3 to TRBJ1-3; D remains ambiguous. Germline V lookup: CDR1 SGHNT, CDR2 YENEEA. The ends were cut back, 2 bases at V and 0 bases at J, with 5 bases in the middle. This CDR3 region has 14 residues. Here the CDR3 reads CASSLSGSGNTIYF. CDR3 bases: TGTGCCAGCAGCTTATCGGGCTCTGGAAACACCATATATTTT.

CDR3 DNA sequence: TGTGCCAGTAGTATTGGACTAGTCACCGAGCAGTTCTTC. Protein sequence: CASSIGLVTEQFF. This sequence joins TRBV19 and TRBJ2-1; 7 bases line up with TRBD2. This CDR3 has 13 residues. Germline V gives CDR1 LNHDA, CDR2 SQIVND (reference sequence). Germline trimming cut 3 bases from V and 10 bases from J; bases unmatched to any gene: 6.

This chain uses TRBV9 with TRBJ2-2; 8 bases are a match to TRBD2. This CDR3 has 16 amino acids. The germline V gene encodes CDR1 SGDLS and CDR2 YYNGEE. Trimming cost V 3 bases and J 6 bases; bases outside gene matches: 10. This CDR3 reads CASSATSGGRAGELFF. The CDR3 DNA is TGTGCCAGCAGCGCGACCAGCGGGGGAAGGGCCGGGGAGCTGTTTTTT.

About this clone: The same CDR3 is also encoded by other DNA sequences in this sample. The rearrangement joins TRBV5-1 to TRBJ2-2; 8 bases map to TRBD1. The CDR3 covers 15 residues. V lost 4 bases to trimming and J lost 1 base; unmatched junction nucleotides: 3. Germline CDR1 is SGHRS and CDR2 is YFSETQ. The CDR3, as DNA: TGCGCCAGCAGCCCCGGGACAGGGAACACCGGGGAGCTGTTTTTT. Its translation: CASSPGTGNTGELFF. The full variable domain, its missing parts supplied by reference TRBV5-1 and TRBJ2-2, is KAGVTQTPRYLIKTRGQQVTLSCSPISGHRSVSWYQQTPGQGLQFLFEYFSETQRNKGNFPGRFSGRQFSNSRSEMNVSTLELGDSALYLCASSPGTGNTGELFFGEGSRLTVL.

This rearrangement joins TRBV18 to TRBJ2-5, with 8 nucleotides matching TRBD2. V lost 3 bases to trimming and J lost 3 bases; unmatched junction nucleotides: 9. Germline V gives CDR1 KGHSH, CDR2 LQKENI. The CDR3 sequence is 16 residues long. CDR3 nucleotides: TGTGCCAGCTCACCGTTCCGGGGGGGCCCTAAAGAGACCCAGTACTTC. Its translation is CASSPFRGGPKETQYF.

The chain combines TRBV19 with TRBJ2-7; 8 bases align to TRBD2. Germline lookup yields CDR1 LNHDA and CDR2 SQIVND (reference sequence). Unmatched junction bases numbered 5, after V lost 5 bases and J lost 2 bases. The CDR3 covers 14 residues. For the CDR3, the DNA is TGTGCCAGTAGTTCGGGACTAGGGGCCTACGAGCAGTACTTC. It is translated as CASSSGLGAYEQYF.

J is TRBJ2-7 and V is TRBV7-2, with D perhaps TRBD1 (6 bases). Trimming removed 4 bases from V and 4 bases from J, with 23 bases in between. The CDR3 loop spans 17 amino acids. The germline CDR1 and CDR2 sequences are SGHTA and FQGNSA. This CDR3 is CASSYSSPVLGAYEQYF. The CDR3 bases are TGTGCCAGCAGCTACAGCTCACCTGTTCTGGGGGCTTACGAGCAGTACTTC. Supplemented by reference TRBV7-2 and TRBJ2-7, the full variable domain reads GAGVSQSPSNKVTEKGKDVELRCDPISGHTALYWYRQSLGQGLEFLIYFQGNSAPDKSGLPSDRFSAERTGGSVSTLTIQRTQQEDSAVYLCASSYSSPVLGAYEQYFGPGTRLTVT.

This chain uses TRBV7-9 with TRBJ1-1, with 7 nucleotides matching TRBD1. In germline, CDR1 is SEHNR, CDR2 FQNEAQ (reference sequence). The V and J ends lost 6 bases and 1 base, in that order; junction bases with no gene match: 5. This CDR3 contains 14 residues. The CDR3 nucleotides read TGTGCCAGCAGTTCCCAGGGGGGGAACACTGAAGCTTTCTTT. Translation gives CASSSQGGNTEAFF.

The chain combines TRBV18 with TRBJ2-1, with 12 bases identical to TRBD2. Germline CDR1 is KGHSH and CDR2 is LQKENI. The V gene end was trimmed by 6 bases and the J gene end by 5 bases; junction bases not matched to a gene: 5. The CDR3 totals 15 residues. CDR3 in DNA: TGTGCCAGCTCCCTAGCGGGGGGGAACAACAATGAGCAGTTCTTC. It encodes CASSLAGGNNNEQFF.

The chain carries TRBV3-1 (or the pseudogene TRBV3-2) and TRBJ2-2; 9 bases line up with TRBD2. Trimming cost V 4 bases and J 5 bases; bases outside gene matches: 5. This CDR3 is built from 15 residues. CDR1 is LGHDT and CDR2 is YNNKEL in the germline V gene (reference sequence). CDR3 bases: TGTGCCAGCAGCCCAGCGGGAGGTTCAACCGGGGAGCTGTTTTTT. Amino acid sequence: CASSPAGGSTGELFF.

This clone was detected only once. Written as DNA, the CDR3 is TGTGCCAGCAGCCCCCGGGAGGGGGTTGAAGGCACAGATACGCAGTATTTT. It is translated as CASSPREGVEGTDTQYF. The V and J genes are TRBV14 and TRBJ2-3; 8 bases line up with TRBD2. The CDR3 consists of 17 residues. J gave up 1 base and V 4 bases, and 10 bases lay outside the gene matches. Germline V CDR1 and CDR2: SGHDN, FVKESK.

The chain has TRBV10-3 and TRBJ2-2; TRBD2 aligns across 9 bases. The CDR3 consists of 16 residues. The germline CDR1 and CDR2 sequences are ENHRY and SYGVKD. Trimming cost V 7 bases and J 1 base; bases outside gene matches: 7. Written as DNA, the CDR3 is TGTGCCATCAAGGGGGGACTAGCTAAGAACACCGGGGAGCTGTTTTTT. The encoded protein is CAIKGGLAKNTGELFF.

This clone appeared once. V and J are TRBV19 and TRBJ2-2; 9 bases align to TRBD1. Unmatched junction bases numbered 8, after V lost 5 bases and J lost 4 bases. The germline gives CDR1 LNHDA, CDR2 SQIVND (reference sequence). The CDR3 is 16 residues long. CDR3 loop: CASSQSTGGITGELFF. The CDR3, as DNA: TGTGCCAGTAGTCAATCCACAGGGGGCATCACCGGGGAGCTGTTTTTT.